What follows describes a single T cell receptor (beta chain). The antigen remains unidentified. These data are taken from a study of cytomegalovirus exposure and HLA in healthy donors. General study points: For cytomegalovirus status, the classifier reportedly gave diagnoses with high specificity and sensitivity. It was confirmed in vitro that three of the CMV-associated chains were specific for CMV antigens. Across HLA loci, a later analysis found differing TCR association rates, with DRB1 most and HLA-C fewest.

This PCR relied on a set of 60 Vbeta primers and 13 Jbeta primers. Libraries were prepared by immunoSEQ multiplex PCR; TCRdb keeps only in-frame clonotypes and omits some of them. The sample has 150,000 or so clones, 60% to 80% seen once. The CDR3 has 14 amino acids. CDR1 and CDR2 (germline): SGHTA, FQGNSA. V lost 4 bases to trimming and J lost 3 bases, with 10 bases between them. The chain uses TRBV7-2 and TRBJ2-1, with a tentative D call TRBD1 (5 bases). The clonotype was recovered from a man aged 45 to 65 in good health and CMV-seropositive. Sequences were obtained from PBMCs. The CDR3 loop is CASSSYGHYNEQFF. CDR3 DNA sequence: TGTGCCAGCAGCTCCTATGGACACTACAATGAGCAGTTCTTC.